This TCR beta chain was documented in a study of blood T cell repertoires in COVID-19. Study as a whole: Specimens from acute and convalescent COVID-19 originated in the United States, Italy and Spain. The analysed material was cDNA or gDNA that came from T cells, B-cell-depleted T cells, or PBMCs.

V was cut by 5 bases and J by 2 bases, with 22 bases left in between. The CDR3 is made up of 17 amino acids. Germline loops: CDR1 MNHEY, CDR2 SMNVEV (reference sequence). Clones were sequenced by immunoSEQ multiplex PCR, and TCRdb holds only the in-frame ones, with some missing. The data contain 280,000 or so clones, about four fifths of them singletons. The chain uses TRBV27 and TRBJ2-7, with a tentative D call TRBD2 (7 bases). Sequencing was carried out using peripheral blood. This TCR derives from a woman between 45 and 60 years old who had recovered from COVID-19. The CDR3 loop reads CASSPTWGGAFTYEQYF. DNA for the CDR3: TGTGCCAGCAGTCCAACTTGGGGGGGGGCGTTTACCTACGAGCAGTACTTC.